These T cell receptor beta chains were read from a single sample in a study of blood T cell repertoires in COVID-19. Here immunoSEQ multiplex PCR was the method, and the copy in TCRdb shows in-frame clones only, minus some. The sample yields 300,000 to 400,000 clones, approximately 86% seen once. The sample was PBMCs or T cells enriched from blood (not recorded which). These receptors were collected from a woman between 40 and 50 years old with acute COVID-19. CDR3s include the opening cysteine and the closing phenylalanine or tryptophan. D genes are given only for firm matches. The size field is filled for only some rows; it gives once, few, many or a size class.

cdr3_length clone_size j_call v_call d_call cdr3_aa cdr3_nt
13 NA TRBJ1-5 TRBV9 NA CASSKGDFGPQHF TGTGCCAGCTCCAAAGGAGACTTCGGGCCCCAGCATTTT
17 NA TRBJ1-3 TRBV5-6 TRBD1 CASSPGQGASAGNTIYF TGTGCCAGCAGCCCCGGACAGGGGGCAAGCGCTGGAAACACCATATATTTT
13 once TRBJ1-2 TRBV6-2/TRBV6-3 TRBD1 CASSDRGNYGYTF TGTGCCAGCAGCGACAGGGGGAACTATGGCTACACCTTC
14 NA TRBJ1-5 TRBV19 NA CASRKQGTNQPQHF TGTGCCAGTAGAAAACAGGGAACTAATCAGCCCCAGCATTTT
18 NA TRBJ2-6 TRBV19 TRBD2 CASSIKVSGGSGANVLTF TGTGCCAGTAGTATTAAAGTATCGGGGGGTTCCGGGGCCAACGTCCTGACTTTC
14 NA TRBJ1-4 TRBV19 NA CASTGGQLNEKLFF TGTGCCAGTACCGGTGGGCAGTTAAATGAAAAACTGTTTTTT
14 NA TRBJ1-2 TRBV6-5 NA CASTPRVAGRGYTF TGTGCCAGCACCCCCCGGGTTGCGGGGAGAGGCTACACCTTC
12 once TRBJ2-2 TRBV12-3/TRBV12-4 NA CASSFQAGELFF TGTGCCAGCAGTTTTCAGGCCGGGGAGCTGTTTTTT
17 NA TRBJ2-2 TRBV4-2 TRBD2 CASSQYSRTSPRGELFF TGTGCCAGCAGCCAATATTCCCGGACTAGCCCGAGGGGGGAGCTGTTTTTT
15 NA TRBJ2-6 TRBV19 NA CASSPGLSGANVLTF TGTGCCAGTAGTCCCGGTCTCTCTGGGGCCAACGTCCTGACTTTC
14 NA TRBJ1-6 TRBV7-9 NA CASHRSSYNSPLHF TGTGCCAGCCACAGGAGCTCCTATAATTCACCCCTCCACTTT
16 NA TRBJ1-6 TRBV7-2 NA CASSLSALSYNSPLHF TGTGCCAGCAGCTTAAGTGCACTCTCCTATAATTCACCCCTCCACTTT
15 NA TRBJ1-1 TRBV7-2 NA CASSLGRQGSTEAFF TGTGCCAGCAGCTTAGGTCGGCAGGGGAGCACTGAAGCTTTCTTT
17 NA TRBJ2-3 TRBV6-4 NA CASSISQGRVSTDTQYF TGTGCCAGCAGTATATCTCAGGGGAGGGTGAGCACAGATACGCAGTATTTT
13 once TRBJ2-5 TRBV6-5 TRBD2 CASRKLAEETQYF TGTGCCAGCAGGAAACTAGCGGAAGAGACCCAGTACTTC
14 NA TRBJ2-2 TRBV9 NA CASSGHDLSGELFF TGTGCCAGCAGCGGGCACGACTTGAGCGGGGAGCTGTTTTTT
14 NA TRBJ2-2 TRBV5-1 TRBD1 CASSGQGDTGELFF TGCGCCAGCAGTGGACAGGGCGACACCGGGGAGCTGTTTTTT
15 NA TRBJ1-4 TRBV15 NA CATSRDLQGSEKLFF TGTGCCACCAGCAGAGATCTTCAGGGGAGTGAAAAACTGTTTTTT
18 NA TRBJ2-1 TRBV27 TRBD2 CASSPGGLAGASYNEQFF TGTGCCAGCAGTCCCGGCGGACTAGCGGGGGCCTCCTACAATGAGCAGTTCTTC
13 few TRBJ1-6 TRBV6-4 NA CASSEQDNSPLHF TGTGCCAGCAGTGAACAGGATAATTCACCCCTCCACTTT
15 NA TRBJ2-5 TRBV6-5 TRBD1 CASSYRDRPAETQYF TGTGCCAGCAGTTATCGGGACAGGCCCGCGGAGACCCAGTACTTC
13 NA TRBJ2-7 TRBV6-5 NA CASRRQFSYEQYF TGTGCCAGCAGAAGACAGTTCTCCTACGAGCAGTACTTC
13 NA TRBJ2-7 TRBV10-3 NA CATRIETPGEQYF TGTGCCACCCGGATAGAGACTCCGGGGGAGCAGTACTTC
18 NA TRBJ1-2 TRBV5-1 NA CASSLAVRDTPGGYGYTF TGCGCCAGCAGCTTGGCCGTAAGGGACACCCCTGGAGGCTATGGCTACACCTTC
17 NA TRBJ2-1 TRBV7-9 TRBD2 CASSPRLARGSYNEQFF TGTGCCAGCAGCCCCCGACTAGCGAGGGGATCCTACAATGAGCAGTTCTTC
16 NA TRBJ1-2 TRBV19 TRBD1 CASSASGTARQRGYTF TGTGCCAGTAGTGCCTCCGGGACAGCCCGACAGCGGGGCTACACCTTC
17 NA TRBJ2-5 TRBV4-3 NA CASSQDVTGRYSETQYF TGCGCCAGCAGCCAAGATGTTACAGGACGATATTCAGAGACCCAGTACTTC
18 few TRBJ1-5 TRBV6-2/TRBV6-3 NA CASSYSKGQPLRNQPQHF TGTGCCAGCAGTTACTCTAAAGGACAGCCCCTTAGGAATCAGCCCCAGCATTTT
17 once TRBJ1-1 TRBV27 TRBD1 CASYLSPRTGGNTEAFF TGTGCCAGCTACTTATCCCCACGGACAGGAGGAAACACTGAAGCTTTCTTT
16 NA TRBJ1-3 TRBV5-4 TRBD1 CASSGGTARTGNTIYF TGTGCCAGCAGCGGGGGGACAGCCCGGACTGGAAACACCATATATTTT
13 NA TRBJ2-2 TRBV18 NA CASSPPSSGELFF TGTGCCAGCTCACCACCGAGCTCCGGGGAGCTGTTTTTT
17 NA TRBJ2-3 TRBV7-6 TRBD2 CASSLAGLAGGGDTQYF TGTGCCAGCAGCTTAGCCGGACTAGCGGGAGGTGGAGATACGCAGTATTTT
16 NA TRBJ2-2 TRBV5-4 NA CASSRKDRGGAGELFF TGTGCCAGCAGCCGAAAAGACAGGGGAGGGGCCGGGGAGCTGTTTTTT
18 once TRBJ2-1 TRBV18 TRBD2 CASSTNLAGGLRNNEQFF TGTGCCAGCTCAACCAATCTAGCGGGGGGCCTAAGGAACAATGAGCAGTTCTTC
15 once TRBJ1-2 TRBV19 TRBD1 CASSPWDRSNYGYTF TGTGCCAGTAGTCCCTGGGACAGATCTAACTATGGCTACACCTTC
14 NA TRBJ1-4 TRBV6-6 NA CASMMSRTNEKLFF TGTGCCAGCATGATGTCCAGAACTAATGAAAAACTGTTTTTT
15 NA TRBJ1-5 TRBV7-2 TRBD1 CASSLWGQGNQPQHF TGTGCCAGCAGCTTATGGGGACAGGGCAATCAGCCCCAGCATTTT
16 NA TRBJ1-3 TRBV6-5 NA CASSYSGQISGNTIYF TGTGCCAGCAGTTACTCTGGGCAGATCTCTGGAAACACCATATATTTT
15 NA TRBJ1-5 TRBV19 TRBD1 CASSIRATGGQPQHF TGTGCCAGTAGTATTAGGGCAACAGGGGGACAGCCCCAGCATTTT
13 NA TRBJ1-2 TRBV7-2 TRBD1 CASSPDRGYGYTF TGTGCCAGCAGCCCCGACAGGGGCTATGGCTACACCTTC
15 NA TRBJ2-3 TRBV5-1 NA CASSLVIATTDTQYF TGCGCCAGCAGCTTGGTAATAGCGACAACAGATACGCAGTATTTT
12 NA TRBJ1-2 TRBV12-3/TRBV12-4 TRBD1 CASSRDRAGYTF TGTGCCAGCAGCCGTGACAGGGCTGGCTACACCTTC
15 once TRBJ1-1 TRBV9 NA CASSVAGSMNTEAFF TGTGCCAGCAGCGTAGCGGGGAGCATGAACACTGAAGCTTTCTTT
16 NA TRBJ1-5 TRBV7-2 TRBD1 CASSPAGTGNNQPQHF TGTGCCAGCAGCCCCGCCGGGACAGGGAACAATCAGCCCCAGCATTTT
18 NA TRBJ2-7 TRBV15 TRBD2 CATSREQGLAGGPIEQYF TGTGCCACCAGCAGAGAACAGGGACTAGCGGGAGGGCCGATTGAGCAGTACTTC